Listed below are T cell receptor beta chains from one sample, sequenced in a study of CD8 T cells in Susac syndrome. Via MiXCR, TCRdb re-called the immunoSEQ multiplex PCR reads, giving one row per CDR3 protein. The sample includes roughly 170,000 distinct CDR3 sequences, around 93% of them seen just once. Sequences were obtained from CD4+ T cells from PBMCs. The origin of the receptors is a human donor with multiple sclerosis. Both conserved end residues are part of each CDR3. A D gene is named only where the DNA matches it firmly. Clone size is not always given. Where it is, it says once, few, many or a class for expanded clones.

J: TRBJ2-6
D: .
V: TRBV6-1
size: .
CDR3: CASSVQGGDSGANVLTF
DNA: TGTGCCAGCAGCGTACAGGGAGGGGACTCTGGGGCCAACGTCCTGACTTTC

J: TRBJ1-3
D: .
V: TRBV28
size: .
CDR3: CASSLTPPGDLSGNTIYF
DNA: TGTGCCAGCAGCCTTACACCCCCGGGTGACCTCTCTGGAAACACCATATATTTT

J: TRBJ1-5
D: .
V: TRBV7-8
size: .
CDR3: CASSLATVPQHF
DNA: TGTGCCAGCAGCTTAGCGACAGTGCCCCAGCATTTT

J: TRBJ2-5
D: .
V: TRBV11-3
size: .
CDR3: CASSPPEGTQYF
DNA: TGTGCCAGCAGCCCCCCGGAGGGGACCCAGTACTTC

J: TRBJ1-2
D: .
V: TRBV9
size: .
CDR3: CASSVGVQNYGYTF
DNA: TGTGCCAGCAGCGTAGGTGTACAGAACTATGGCTACACCTTC

J: TRBJ2-7
D: TRBD1
V: TRBV28
size: once
CDR3: CASRSTGTGVGEQYF
DNA: TGTGCCAGCAGGAGTACCGGGACAGGGGTAGGAGAGCAGTACTTC

J: TRBJ2-5
D: .
V: TRBV5-1
size: .
CDR3: CASSLAKVDLETQYF
DNA: TGCGCCAGCAGCTTGGCCAAGGTAGACCTAGAGACCCAGTACTTC

J: TRBJ2-3
D: TRBD1
V: TRBV2
size: .
CDR3: CASFVEGAGTDTQYF
DNA: TGTGCCAGCTTTGTTGAGGGGGCGGGCACAGATACGCAGTATTTT

J: TRBJ2-5
D: .
V: TRBV6-5
size: .
CDR3: CASSYSGKPLQETQYF
DNA: TGTGCCAGCAGTTACTCCGGGAAGCCCCTCCAAGAGACCCAGTACTTC

J: TRBJ2-1
D: .
V: TRBV12-3/TRBV12-4
size: .
CDR3: CASSLGSGVDEQFF
DNA: TGTGCCAGCAGTTTAGGGTCGGGGGTTGATGAGCAGTTCTTC

J: TRBJ1-2
D: .
V: TRBV5-4
size: once
CDR3: CASSLDWGNYGYTF
DNA: TGTGCCAGCAGCTTGGATTGGGGAAACTATGGCTACACCTTC

J: TRBJ2-3
D: TRBD2
V: TRBV30
size: .
CDR3: CAWRGRGTDTQYF
DNA: TGTGCCTGGAGAGGGCGGGGGACAGATACGCAGTATTTT

J: TRBJ2-2
D: .
V: TRBV5-1
size: .
CDR3: CASTSWGANTGELFF
DNA: TGCGCCAGCACCTCGTGGGGGGCGAACACCGGGGAGCTGTTTTTT

J: TRBJ1-2
D: .
V: TRBV5-1
size: .
CDR3: CASSLAGTPYGYTF
DNA: TGCGCCAGCAGCTTGGCCGGGACACCCTATGGCTACACCTTC

J: TRBJ2-6
D: .
V: TRBV5-4
size: .
CDR3: CATDSRITTSGANVLTF
DNA: TGTGCCACCGATTCGCGTATAACTACCTCTGGGGCCAACGTCCTGACTTTC

J: TRBJ1-1
D: .
V: TRBV20-1
size: .
CDR3: CSARDSRGTEAFF
DNA: TGCAGTGCTAGAGATTCAAGGGGCACTGAAGCTTTCTTT

J: TRBJ2-5
D: .
V: TRBV11-1
size: .
CDR3: CASSLMAGATQETQYF
DNA: TGTGCCAGCAGCTTAATGGCCGGGGCAACCCAAGAGACCCAGTACTTC

J: TRBJ2-7
D: .
V: TRBV18
size: .
CDR3: CASSPRSVDYEQYF
DNA: TGTGCCAGCTCACCACGGAGCGTAGACTACGAGCAGTACTTC

J: TRBJ2-7
D: TRBD1
V: TRBV2
size: .
CDR3: CASLLDRGRSGEQYF
DNA: TGTGCCAGCTTATTAGACAGGGGGCGATCCGGCGAGCAGTACTTC

J: TRBJ2-1
D: TRBD2
V: TRBV3-1
size: .
CDR3: CASRPAPGTSGDNEQFF
DNA: TGTGCCAGCAGGCCGGCCCCCGGGACTAGCGGGGACAATGAGCAGTTCTTC

J: TRBJ2-7
D: .
V: TRBV19
size: .
CDR3: CASSIRGTYFDEQYF
DNA: TGTGCCAGTAGTATTCGGGGGACCTACTTCGACGAGCAGTACTTC

J: TRBJ1-1
D: TRBD1
V: TRBV12-5
size: .
CDR3: CASGGQGEAFF
DNA: TGTGCTAGTGGGGGACAGGGGGAAGCTTTCTTT

J: TRBJ2-7
D: TRBD2
V: TRBV4-1
size: .
CDR3: CASSLDNSGTSGSYEQYF
DNA: TGCGCCAGCAGCCTAGACAATTCCGGGACTAGCGGATCCTACGAGCAGTACTTC

J: TRBJ2-3
D: TRBD2
V: TRBV11-1
size: .
CDR3: CASSLGGLAGYRTDTQYF
DNA: TGTGCCAGCAGCTTAGGAGGACTAGCGGGATATCGCACAGATACGCAGTATTTT

J: TRBJ2-1
D: .
V: TRBV27
size: .
CDR3: CASSLLPGGVSSYNEQFF
DNA: TGTGCCAGCAGTCTTTTGCCCGGGGGCGTTAGCTCCTACAATGAGCAGTTCTTC

J: TRBJ2-5
D: .
V: TRBV2
size: .
CDR3: CASSVEVKETQYF
DNA: TGTGCCAGCAGTGTGGAGGTAAAAGAGACCCAGTACTTC

J: TRBJ1-3
D: .
V: TRBV23-1
size: .
CDR3: CASSRGAHSGNTIYF
DNA: TGCGCCAGCAGCCGCGGGGCGCACTCTGGAAACACCATATATTTT

J: TRBJ2-3
D: .
V: TRBV10-3
size: .
CDR3: CAISEPATDTQYF
DNA: TGTGCCATCAGTGAGCCCGCGACAGATACGCAGTATTTT

J: TRBJ1-2
D: TRBD1
V: TRBV18
size: .
CDR3: CASSRGQTGGVDYGYTF
DNA: TGTGCCAGCTCACGAGGCCAGACAGGGGGCGTCGACTATGGCTACACCTTC

J: TRBJ1-2
D: .
V: TRBV28
size: .
CDR3: CASTSLRIWGYTF
DNA: TGTGCCAGCACCTCCCTGCGAATTTGGGGCTACACCTTC

J: TRBJ2-1
D: .
V: TRBV29-1
size: .
CDR3: CSVTLAYNEQFF
DNA: TGCAGCGTTACCCTGGCCTACAATGAGCAGTTCTTC